This T cell receptor (beta chain) was recovered during a study of blood T cell repertoires in COVID-19. Study background: Sites across the United States, Italy and Spain contributed samples from acute and convalescent COVID-19.

Germline CDR1 reads MNHEY; CDR2 reads SVGAGI. This CDR3 contains 14 residues. V was trimmed by 5 bases and J by 5 bases, leaving 12 bases between them. Original analysis: Amplification of reference gene primers provided the estimated nucleated cell counts. This table comes from immunoSEQ multiplex PCR, and its TCRdb copy is limited to in-frame clones, with some not included. V and J calls and clone size are those listed in that table; D and trimming were worked out from the DNA. The sample includes 300,000 to 400,000 clones, 89% seen only once; the top ten take around 3%. V is TRBV6-5 and J is TRBJ1-4; maybe TRBD1 (5 bases). The source is a woman aged 25 to 39 with COVID-19, enrolled during active disease. Input material: peripheral blood. CDR3 in amino acids: CASSKGSRNEKLFF. The CDR3 nucleotides read TGTGCCAGCAGTAAGGGGTCAAGGAATGAAAAACTGTTTTTT.